A single sample is the source of the 28 T cell receptor beta chains below, sequenced in a study of T cells in Graves' hyperthyroidism and ophthalmopathy. TCR beta CDR3 regions were amplified from RNA transcripts. In the first-round RT-PCR of the TCR CDR3, the HTBI primer set was used. MiXCR, applied by TCRdb to the multiplex PCR reads, yields one record per CDR3 protein. The sample lists roughly 740,000 distinct CDR3 sequences, 16% occurring once. Sequencing was performed on blood. These receptors were taken from a man aged 18 to 29 with Graves' hyperthyroidism.

This clonotype showed up many times. This chain connects TRBV29-1 to TRBJ2-3, with 7 bases fitting TRBD1. Trimming at V came to 5 bases and at J to 3 bases, leaving 11 bases not matched to a gene. This CDR3 is built from 15 residues. The V gene's germline CDR1 is SQVTM and CDR2 ANQGSEA. In nucleotides, the CDR3 is TGCAGCGTTAATGCCGGGACAGCGGCTACAGATACGCAGTATTTT. It specifies CSVNAGTAATDTQYF.

This clonotype was counted a single time. This may arise from a read error, as a much more abundant clone is one base away. The chain links TRBV30 to TRBJ2-1; 9 positions match TRBD1. CDR1 is GTSNPN, CDR2 SVGIG, per germline (reference sequence). V trimming: 4 bases; J trimming: 0 bases; junction bases outside the gene matches: 1. The CDR3 is 14 amino acids. The DNA of the CDR3 is TGTGCCTGGACGGGACAGGGCTCCTACAATGAGCAGTTCTTC. It is translated as CAWTGQGSYNEQFF.

The J gene is TRBJ1-1, the V gene TRBV5-6, with TRBD1 as a possible D gene (5 bases). Germline V CDR1 and CDR2: SGHDT, YYEEEE. This CDR3 comprises 17 residues. V was clipped by 0 bases and J by 1 base, with 16 bases between them. The CDR3: CASSLVGAAPGNTEAFF. DNA for the CDR3: TGTGCCAGCAGCTTGGTAGGGGCGGCCCCTGGGAACACTGAAGCTTTCTTT.

This clonotype was counted many times. This chain links TRBV27 with TRBJ2-3; TRBD2 matches 11 bases. The CDR3 runs 15 residues. Germline V lookup: CDR1 MNHEY, CDR2 SMNVEV (reference sequence). V dropped 7 bases and J dropped 3; count of bases not matched to a gene: 6. The DNA for the CDR3 is TGTGCCAGCACCCCCGGGACTAGCGGAACAGATACGCAGTATTTT. It yields the protein CASTPGTSGTDTQYF.

At least ten counts were recorded for this clonotype. The chain's CDR3 is CASSSHDAANEQFF. As DNA, the CDR3 is TGTGCCAGCAGTTCCCACGACGCCGCCAATGAGCAGTTCTTC. This chain uses TRBV27 with TRBJ2-1; no definite D call. Trimming took off 4 bases at V and 6 bases at J, with 13 bases between the two ends. The CDR3 is made up of 14 amino acids. Germline CDR1 and CDR2: MNHEY and SMNVEV (reference sequence).

This clonotype was seen ten or more times. This chain joins TRBV12-3 or TRBV12-4 and TRBJ2-5; maybe TRBD2 (6 bases). The CDR3 is 12 amino acids. V gave up 3 bases and J gave up 13 bases, with 15 bases separating them. Here the CDR3 DNA reads TGTGCCAGCAGTTTTAAGCCCGGGACTTCGTACTTC. Its protein product is CASSFKPGTSYF.

This clonotype was found a few times. The chain links TRBV24-1 to TRBJ2-1; TRBD2 aligns across 7 bases. Looked up from germline, CDR1 is KGHDR and CDR2 is SFDVKD. The CDR3 has 19 residues. V lost 4 bases, J lost 0 bases, and 14 bases stayed unmatched. In DNA, the CDR3 is TGTGCCACCAGTGACTCGCCCCCCTTCAGCGGGACCTCCTACAATGAGCAGTTCTTC. Translation gives CATSDSPPFSGTSYNEQFF.

The sample holds many counts of this clonotype. The chain recombines TRBV18 with TRBJ2-5; D might be TRBD1 (6 bases). Trimming stripped 2 bases from V and 5 bases from J, with 9 bases between. The CDR3 totals 13 residues. The germline V gene encodes CDR1 KGHSH and CDR2 LQKENI. The CDR3 coding sequence is TGTGCCAGCTCACCAACAGGGATGGAGACCCAGTACTTC. Translating it yields CASSPTGMETQYF.

The V gene is TRBV10-3, the J gene TRBJ2-7; TRBD2 aligns across 15 bases. Germline V gene data show CDR1 as ENHRY and CDR2 as SYGVKD. With V trimmed by 7 bases and J by 5 bases, 6 bases remained unmatched. This CDR3 contains 15 residues. CDR3 sequence: CAINGGLAGGDEQYF. For the CDR3, the DNA is TGTGCCATCAACGGGGGACTAGCGGGAGGAGACGAGCAGTACTTC.

This clonotype occurred a few times. The chain has TRBV11-2 and TRBJ1-1; no reliable D call. The V gene's germline CDR1 is SGHAT and CDR2 FQNNGV. This CDR3 region has 14 residues. V lost 3 bases to trimming and J lost 3 bases, with 11 bases between them. CDR3 nucleotide sequence: TGTGCCAGCAGCTTTTTCCTACGAGACACTGAAGCTTTCTTT. It codes for CASSFFLRDTEAFF.

The V and J genes are TRBV29-1 and TRBJ2-1, with a weak D call TRBD2 (5 bases). The CDR3 spans 15 residues. The V and J ends lost 3 bases and 0 bases respectively, with 12 bases between them. Germline CDR1 and CDR2: SQVTM and ANQGSEA. This chain's CDR3 is CSVESSASSYNEQFF. Written as DNA, the CDR3 is TGCAGCGTTGAGAGTAGCGCCAGCTCCTACAATGAGCAGTTCTTC.

The V call is TRBV5-1, the J call TRBJ2-1; 8 bases are shared with TRBD2. Trimming took 4 bases from V and 8 from J; bases not matched to a gene: 17. Germline CDR1 SGHRS, CDR2 YFSETQ. There are 17 residues in the CDR3. Here the CDR3 DNA reads TGCGCCAGCAGCCGACGGGGAGCTAGCGGGTTCTGGGATGAGCAGTTCTTC. Amino acid sequence: CASSRRGASGFWDEQFF.

There are many counts of this clonotype. The V and J genes are TRBV6-1 and TRBJ2-3; D might be TRBD2 (6 bases). The germline V gene has CDR1 MNHNS and CDR2 SASEGT. V lost 5 bases to trimming and J lost 0 bases, with 21 bases between them. CDR3 length equals 18 residues. The CDR3 region has the DNA TGTGCCAGCAGTCTCTTCCGAGGGACTCCGACGAGCACAGATACGCAGTATTTT. It specifies CASSLFRGTPTSTDTQYF.

There are many counts of this clonotype. The chain carries TRBV11-3 and TRBJ1-5, with TRBD1 as a possible D gene (6 bases). The CDR3 is 13 amino acids. V lost 1 base, J lost 6 bases, and 7 bases lay in between. The V gene's germline CDR1 is SGHNT and CDR2 YENEEA. This chain's CDR3 is CASSLGGAQPQHF. CDR3 coding DNA: TGTGCCAGCAGCTTAGGGGGGGCTCAGCCCCAGCATTTT.

The gene calls are TRBV19 and TRBJ2-1; 9 bases agree with TRBD1. This CDR3 spans 16 amino acids. The trim removed 5 bases at V and 3 bases at J, leaving 8 bases unmatched. The germline CDR1 and CDR2 sequences are LNHDA and SQIVND (reference sequence). The DNA for the CDR3 is TGTGCCAGTAGTGGCCGGGACAGGGCTTACTACAATGAGCAGTTCTTC. Translation: CASSGRDRAYYNEQFF.

This clonotype was recorded a few times. The chain couples TRBV12-3 or TRBV12-4 to TRBJ2-3; 7 bases are a match to TRBD2. With V trimmed by 1 base and J by 4 bases, 5 bases remained unmatched. This CDR3 region has 15 residues. CDR3 nucleotides: TGTGCCAGCAGTTTAGAGGGAGGGTACGCAGATACGCAGTATTTT. Encoded protein: CASSLEGGYADTQYF.

This clonotype was found a few times. The chain has TRBV11-3 and TRBJ2-1, with 7 bases aligning to TRBD2. V shed 5 bases, J shed 0 bases, and the junction held 10 bases outside the gene matches. This CDR3 comprises 17 residues. CDR1 SGHNT and CDR2 YENEEA come from the germline V gene. The DNA for the CDR3 is TGTGCCAGCAGCGCCCTGCCGGGACTACTCTCCTACAATGAGCAGTTCTTC. As protein: CASSALPGLLSYNEQFF.

This clonotype was counted at least ten times. V gene TRBV12-3 or TRBV12-4 combines with J gene TRBJ1-1; no clear D. The CDR3 is 14 residues long. Trimming cost V 4 bases and J 0 bases, with 9 bases left between them. CDR3 bases: TGTGCCAGCAGTTGGGCAGGTTTGAACACTGAAGCTTTCTTT. Its protein product is CASSWAGLNTEAFF.

J is TRBJ2-1 and V is TRBV15; D is unclear. The length of the CDR3 is 12 residues. The V end was cut by 0 bases, the J end by 8 bases, with 5 bases between. Germline-derived CDR1 and CDR2 are LNHNV and YYDKDF (reference sequence). This CDR3 is CATSRDRDEQFF. CDR3 nucleotides: TGTGCCACCAGCAGAGATCGGGATGAGCAGTTCTTC.

This chain uses TRBV19 with TRBJ1-5; D uncertain. The CDR3 is 13 amino acids. V was pared by 1 base and J by 3 bases, with 4 bases between. Germline loops: CDR1 LNHDA, CDR2 SQIVND (reference sequence). The CDR3 nucleotides read TGTGCCAGTAGTATAGTTGCCAATCAGCCCCAGCATTTT. Translation: CASSIVANQPQHF.

V and J are TRBV28 and TRBJ2-1, with 8 bases matching TRBD1. Unmatched junction bases numbered 7, after V lost 4 bases and J lost 2 bases. Germline V CDR1 and CDR2: MDHEN, SYDVKM. The CDR3 contains 16 residues. The CDR3: CASSSPRQGTYNEQFF. DNA for the CDR3: TGTGCCAGCAGTTCTCCTCGACAGGGGACCTACAATGAGCAGTTCTTC. Combining the CDR3 with reference TRBV28 and TRBJ2-1 gives the whole variable domain DVKVTQSSRYLVKRTGEKVFLECVQDMDHENMFWYRQDPGLGLRLIYFSYDVKMKEKGDIPEGYSVSREKKERFSLILESASTNQTSMYLCASSSPRQGTYNEQFFGPGTRLTVL.

This clonotype was seen a handful of times. The rearrangement joins TRBV28 to TRBJ1-1; no reliable D call. CDR3 length equals 13 residues. V lost 3 bases and J lost 3, with 8 bases in between. Germline assignment: CDR1 MDHEN and CDR2 SYDVKM. The CDR3: CASSLPPDTEAFF. CDR3 coding DNA: TGTGCCAGCAGTTTGCCCCCGGACACTGAAGCTTTCTTT. Full variable domain (remainder filled in from reference TRBV28 and TRBJ1-1): DVKVTQSSRYLVKRTGEKVFLECVQDMDHENMFWYRQDPGLGLRLIYFSYDVKMKEKGDIPEGYSVSREKKERFSLILESASTNQTSMYLCASSLPPDTEAFFGQGTRLTVV.

V is TRBV12-3 or TRBV12-4 and J is TRBJ2-2; 10 nucleotides line up with TRBD1. The CDR3 sequence is 15 residues long. The junction had 6 bases not matched to a gene; V was cut back by 4 bases and J by 7 bases. The CDR3 protein is CASSWRDRGGGELFF. The CDR3 region has the DNA TGTGCCAGCAGTTGGAGGGACAGGGGCGGCGGGGAGCTGTTTTTT.

The chain employs TRBV4-2 and TRBJ1-4; TRBD1 is a possible D gene (5 bases). Between the trimmed V and J ends, which lost 0 bases and 4 bases, there was a span of 12 bases. In germline, CDR1 is LGHNA, CDR2 YNFKEQ. The CDR3 is 16 amino acids. CDR3 amino acids: CASSQDVVRGNEKLFF. The CDR3 region has the DNA TGTGCCAGCAGCCAAGATGTTGTAAGGGGTAATGAAAAACTGTTTTTT.

In DNA form, the CDR3 reads TGTGCCAGTAGTGTGGCATGGACAAACCAAGAGACCCAGTACTTC. Translation gives CASSVAWTNQETQYF. The chain carries TRBV19 and TRBJ2-5; D is perhaps TRBD1 (5 bases). Germline-derived CDR1 and CDR2 are LNHDA and SQIVND (reference sequence). V was pared by 5 bases and J by 0 bases, with 13 bases between. The CDR3 consists of 15 residues.

The rearrangement joins TRBV20-1 to TRBJ1-6, with D perhaps matching TRBD1 (6 bases). Trimming took 3 bases from V and 6 from J, leaving 12 bases between them. Germline loops: CDR1 DFQATT, CDR2 SNEGSKA (reference sequence). The CDR3 covers 14 residues. The CDR3 DNA is TGCAGTGCTAGGCAGGGGAGCCCTAATTCACCCCTCCACTTT. It translates to CSARQGSPNSPLHF.

In its sample, this clonotype was seen a few times. The chain recombines TRBV9 with TRBJ1-3, with D hard to call. Germline V lookup: CDR1 SGDLS, CDR2 YYNGEE. This CDR3 spans 16 amino acids. Trimming cost V 0 bases and J 0 bases, with 10 bases left between them. CDR3 in amino acids: CASSVDPESSGNTIYF. CDR3 bases: TGTGCCAGCAGCGTAGACCCGGAGAGCTCTGGAAACACCATATATTTT.

V is TRBV2 and J is TRBJ2-1; TRBD2 aligns across 9 bases. This CDR3 comprises 14 residues. Trimming at V came to 5 bases and at J to 9 bases, leaving 8 bases not matched to a gene. Germline lookup yields CDR1 SNHLY and CDR2 FYNNEI. The DNA of the CDR3 is TGTGCCAGCAGTTTAGCGGGAGCGACCCCTGAGCAGTTCTTC. Translation: CASSLAGATPEQFF.